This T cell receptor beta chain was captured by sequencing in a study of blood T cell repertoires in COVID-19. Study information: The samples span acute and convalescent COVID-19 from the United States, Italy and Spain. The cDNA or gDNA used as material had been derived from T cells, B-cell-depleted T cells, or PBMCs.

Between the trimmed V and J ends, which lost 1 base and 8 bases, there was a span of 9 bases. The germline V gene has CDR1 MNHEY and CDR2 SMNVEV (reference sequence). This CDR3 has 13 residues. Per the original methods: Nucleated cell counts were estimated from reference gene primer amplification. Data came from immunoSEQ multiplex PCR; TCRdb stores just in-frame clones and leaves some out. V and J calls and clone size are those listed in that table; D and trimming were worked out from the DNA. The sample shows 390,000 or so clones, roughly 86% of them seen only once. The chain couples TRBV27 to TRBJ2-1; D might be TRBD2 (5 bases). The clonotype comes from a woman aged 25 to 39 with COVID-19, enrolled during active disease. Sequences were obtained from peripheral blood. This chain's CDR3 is CASSLLASDEQFF. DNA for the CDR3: TGTGCCAGCAGTTTATTAGCGTCCGATGAGCAGTTCTTC.